This T cell receptor (beta chain) was documented in a study of T-cell reconstitution after alpha-beta-depleted transplantation in children. This clonotype was counted between two and nine times. The CDR3 covers 11 residues. Germline CDR1 reads DFQATT; CDR2 reads SNEGSKA (reference sequence). V shed 6 bases and J shed 2 bases, with 6 bases lying between them. Unique molecular identifiers were built into the TCRbeta library. TCRdb reprocessed the PCR reads with MiXCR, giving one entry per CDR3 protein. The table lists around 680,000 distinct CDR3 sequences, approximately 17% of them singletons. The sequenced sample was PBMCs from the stem cell graft donor, obtained from the stem cell graft. This receptor was obtained from a human donor who donated a stem cell graft to a child with acute myeloid leukemia. This chain uses TRBV20-1 with TRBJ2-3; no firm D call. The CDR3 here is CSAVATDTQYF. CDR3 DNA sequence: TGCAGTGCCGTGGCCACAGATACGCAGTATTTT.